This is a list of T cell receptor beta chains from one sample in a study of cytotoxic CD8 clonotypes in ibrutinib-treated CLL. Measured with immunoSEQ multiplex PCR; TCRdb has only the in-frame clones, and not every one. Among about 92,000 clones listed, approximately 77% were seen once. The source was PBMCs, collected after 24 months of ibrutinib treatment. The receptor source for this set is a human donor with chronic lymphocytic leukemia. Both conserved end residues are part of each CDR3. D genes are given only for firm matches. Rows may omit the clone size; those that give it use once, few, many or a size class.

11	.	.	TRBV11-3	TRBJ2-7	TGTGCCAGCAGCTCGGGGGTCGAGCAGTACTTC	CASSSGVEQYF
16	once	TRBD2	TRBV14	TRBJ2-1	TGTGCCAGCAGCCAAGAAGGCGGGGGGAACAGGAATGAGCAGTTCTTC	CASSQEGGGNRNEQFF
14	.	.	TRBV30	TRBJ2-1	TGTGCCTGGAGTGTATCCTTTCGCCGCAATGAGCAGTTCTTC	CAWSVSFRRNEQFF
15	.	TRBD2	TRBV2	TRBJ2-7	TGTGCCAGCAGCCCACTAGCGGCCAGCTCCTACGAGCAGTACTTC	CASSPLAASSYEQYF
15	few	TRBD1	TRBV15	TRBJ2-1	TGTGCCACCAGCAGGCCGGGGACAGCTAGCAATGAGCAGTTCTTC	CATSRPGTASNEQFF
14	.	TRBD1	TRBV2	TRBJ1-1	TGTGCCAGCAGCGCCCAGGGGGTGAACACTGAAGCTTTCTTT	CASSAQGVNTEAFF
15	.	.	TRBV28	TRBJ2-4	TGTGCCAGCACTGGGGGCAGCCTAGCCAAAAACATTCAGTACTTC	CASTGGSLAKNIQYF
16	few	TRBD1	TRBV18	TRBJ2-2	TGTGCCAGCTCACCAAGGACGACAGGGGCCACCGGGGAGCTGTTTTTT	CASSPRTTGATGELFF
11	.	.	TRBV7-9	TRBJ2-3	TGTGCCAGCAGCTCAGCAGATACGCAGTATTTT	CASSSADTQYF
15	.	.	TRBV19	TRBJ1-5	TGTGCCAGTAGTATAAGAGGACAGAGCAATCAGCCCCAGCATTTT	CASSIRGQSNQPQHF
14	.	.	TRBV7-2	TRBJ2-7	TGTGCCAGCAGCTTAGCGGGCCTGAACTACGAGCAGTACTTC	CASSLAGLNYEQYF
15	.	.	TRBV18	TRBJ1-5	TGTGCCAGCTCACCTCGACAGGTTAGCAATCAGCCCCAGCATTTT	CASSPRQVSNQPQHF
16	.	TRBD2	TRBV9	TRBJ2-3	TGTGCCAGCAGCCTCCGGACTAGCGGGAGCCCAGATACGCAGTATTTT	CASSLRTSGSPDTQYF
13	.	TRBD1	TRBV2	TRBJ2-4	TGTGCCAGCAGCGAAGACAGGGGCGGCATTCAGTACTTC	CASSEDRGGIQYF
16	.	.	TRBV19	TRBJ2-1	TGTGCCAGTAGTGCGACTAGGCTATTCTCCTACAATGAGCAGTTCTTC	CASSATRLFSYNEQFF
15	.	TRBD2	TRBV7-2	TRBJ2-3	TGTGCCAGCAGCTTAGAACTAGCGGGAGGAAATACGCAGTATTTT	CASSLELAGGNTQYF
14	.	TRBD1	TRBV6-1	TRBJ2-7	TGTGCCAGCAGTCTACCGGGACAGCCCTACGAGCAGTACTTC	CASSLPGQPYEQYF
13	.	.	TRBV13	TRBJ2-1	TGTGCCAGCAGCCCCCGGGACTCCCTGAGGCGGTTCTTC	CASSPRDSLRRFF
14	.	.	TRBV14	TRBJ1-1	TGTGCCAGCAGCCCAAGAAGGGGAGACACTGAAGCTTTCTTT	CASSPRRGDTEAFF
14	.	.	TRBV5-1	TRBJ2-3	TGCGCCAGCAGCTTGGCCGGGGCGTCAGATACGCAGTATTTT	CASSLAGASDTQYF
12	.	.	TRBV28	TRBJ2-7	TGTGCCAGCAGTTTTCGGTTATACGAGCAGTACTTC	CASSFRLYEQYF
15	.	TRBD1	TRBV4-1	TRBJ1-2	TGCGCCAGCAGCCAAGCCGCAGGGGGCGCCTATGGCTACACCTTC	CASSQAAGGAYGYTF
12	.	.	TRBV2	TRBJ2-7	TGTGCCAGCAGTGAAGAGCACGACGAGCAGTACTTC	CASSEEHDEQYF
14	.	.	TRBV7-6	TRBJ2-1	TGTGCCAGCAGCTTAGCGGGAGCGGCGAATGAGCAGTTCTTC	CASSLAGAANEQFF
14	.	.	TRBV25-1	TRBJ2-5	TGTGCCAGCAGTGCGCCTTACACCGACGGGACCCAGTACTTC	CASSAPYTDGTQYF
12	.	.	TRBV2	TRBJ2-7	TGTGCCAGCAGGAGGACACTCTACGAGCAGTACTTC	CASRRTLYEQYF
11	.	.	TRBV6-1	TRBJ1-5	TGTGCCGCAGGGGCGGATCAGCCCCAGCATTTT	CAAGADQPQHF
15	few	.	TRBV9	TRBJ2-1	TGTGCCAGCAGCGTAGGCACGAGCTCCTACAATGAGCAGTTCTTC	CASSVGTSSYNEQFF
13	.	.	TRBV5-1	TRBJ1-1	TGCGCCAGCAGCGCAACGCCGCAATTTAGGGCTTTCTTT	CASSATPQFRAFF
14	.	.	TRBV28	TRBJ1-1	TGTGCCAGCAGTTTAGCGCAGGGACAATCTGAAGCTTTCTTT	CASSLAQGQSEAFF
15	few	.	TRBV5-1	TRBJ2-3	TGCGCCAGCAGCTTGAGTCAGGGTCAAGGGGGAACGCAGTATTTT	CASSLSQGQGGTQYF
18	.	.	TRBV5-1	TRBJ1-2	TGCGCCAGCAGCTTGGTAATGAAGGTGGGATACCCCAACTATGGCTACACCTTC	CASSLVMKVGYPNYGYTF
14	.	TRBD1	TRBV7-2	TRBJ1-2	TGTGCCAGCAGCTTACCCAACAGGGGCTATGGCTACACCTTC	CASSLPNRGYGYTF
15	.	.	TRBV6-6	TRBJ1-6	TGTGCCAGCAGTTACTACAGGGAGGGGAATTCACCCCTCCACTTT	CASSYYREGNSPLHF
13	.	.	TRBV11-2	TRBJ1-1	TGTGCCAGCAGCCGCGACAGAAACACTGAAGCTTTCTTT	CASSRDRNTEAFF
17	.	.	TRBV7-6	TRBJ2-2	TGTGCCAGCAGCTTAGCGGGGACAAGGGGCGCGACCGGGGAGCTGTTTTTT	CASSLAGTRGATGELFF
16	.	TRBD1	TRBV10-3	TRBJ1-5	TGTGCCATCAGTGAGTCGACGGACAGGGTTGACCAGCCCCAGCATTTT	CAISESTDRVDQPQHF
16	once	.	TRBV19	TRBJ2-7	TGTGCCAGTAGGTCCGGCCCTGGACCTGGTATTTACGAGCAGTACTTC	CASRSGPGPGIYEQYF
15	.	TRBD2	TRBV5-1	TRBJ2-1	TGCGCCAGCAGCTTGGGGACTAGCGGGAACAATGAGCAGTTCTTC	CASSLGTSGNNEQFF
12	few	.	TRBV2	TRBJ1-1	TGTGCCAGCAAGGGGCCCTACACTGAAGCTTTCTTT	CASKGPYTEAFF
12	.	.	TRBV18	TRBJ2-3	TGTGCCAGCTCACTCGACACAGATACGCAGTATTTT	CASSLDTDTQYF
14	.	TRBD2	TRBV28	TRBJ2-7	TGTGCCTGTCGACGACTAGCGGTATCCTACGAGCAGTACTTC	CACRRLAVSYEQYF
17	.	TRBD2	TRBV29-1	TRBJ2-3	TGCAGCGTTGCAGTAGTTTCGAGCGGGAGGAGGGTAGATACGCAGTATTTT	CSVAVVSSGRRVDTQYF